A single sample gave rise to the 20 T cell receptor beta chains below, sequenced in a study of T-cell reconstitution after alpha-beta-depleted transplantation in children. Using unique molecular identifiers, the investigators prepared the TCRbeta library. Using its own MiXCR run on the PCR reads, TCRdb lists one record per CDR3 protein. The data show hundreds of thousands of distinct CDR3 sequences, 15% to 20% seen once. The sequencing used PBMCs, mostly from graft donor cells, collected 360 days after TCRalphabeta/CD19-depleted stem cell transplant. The receptors originated from a male patient between 5 and 17 years old who had a stem cell transplant for acute lymphoblastic leukemia, so the T cells may come from the graft donor.

There are a few counts of this clonotype. Relative to the germline gene, one junction end is altered; a read error may explain this. The V gene is TRBV4-2, the J gene TRBJ2-3, with 10 bases lining up with TRBD2. The CDR3 is 18 amino acids. From germline, CDR1 is LGHNA and CDR2 YNFKEQ. The CDR3 DNA sequence: TGTGCCAGCAGCCCGCTCCCGGGGAGCGGGAGGGTACTCCTCCTCACCACTTTT. Its translation: CASSPLPGSGRVLLLTTF.

This clonotype was seen only a few times. V gene TRBV7-9 combines with J gene TRBJ2-1; 9 positions agree with TRBD2. The germline CDR1 and CDR2 sequences are SEHNR and FQNEAQ (reference sequence). The length of the CDR3 is 15 residues. After removal of 1 base from V and 9 bases from J, the junction contained 7 bases not matched to a gene. Here the CDR3 DNA reads TGTGCCAGCAGCTTAGGAGTAGCGGGAGTGAGTGAGCAGTTCTTC. Translation: CASSLGVAGVSEQFF.

This clonotype was seen a few times. The chain recombines TRBV6-4 with TRBJ2-3; D may be TRBD2 (6 bases). Per germline, CDR1 MRHNA and CDR2 SNTAGT. The CDR3 is made up of 15 amino acids. V was shortened by 6 bases and J by 1 base, with 14 bases between the two germline ends. The CDR3 DNA reads as TGTGCCAGCAGCGCGGGAACCTTCGGCACAGATACGCAGTATTTT. This sequence encodes CASSAGTFGTDTQYF.

A few counts support this clonotype. The chain is built from TRBV5-1 and TRBJ1-2; D remains unclear. Germline CDR1 and CDR2: SGHRS and YFSETQ. The CDR3 consists of 14 residues. V was shortened by 0 bases and J by 4 bases, with 10 bases between the two germline ends. CDR3 amino acids: CASSLGQEVYGYTF. The CDR3 DNA reads as TGCGCCAGCAGCTTGGGCCAGGAGGTCTATGGCTACACCTTC.

CDR3 coding DNA: TGTGCCAGCTCACGACAGATCACCTATAGCAATCAGCCCCAGCATTTT. Encoded protein: CASSRQITYSNQPQHF. The genes are TRBV18 and TRBJ1-5, with D perhaps TRBD1 (5 bases). The germline V gene has CDR1 KGHSH and CDR2 LQKENI. The CDR3 is 16 residues long. The germline V and J ends were trimmed by 4 bases and 0 bases, with 13 bases remaining between them.

This clonotype was seen only once. The genes are TRBV9 and TRBJ2-3; 8 bases agree with TRBD2. Trimming took 3 bases from V and 0 from J; bases not matched to a gene: 3. Germline V gene data show CDR1 as SGDLS and CDR2 as YYNGEE. The CDR3 totals 15 residues. CDR3 sequence reads: CASSALAGSTDTQYF. The CDR3 coding sequence is TGTGCCAGCAGCGCCCTAGCGGGTAGCACAGATACGCAGTATTTT.

This clonotype came up a few times. The V gene is TRBV4-1, the J gene TRBJ2-5; TRBD1 matches 9 bases. The CDR3 is 17 residues long. The germline V gene encodes CDR1 MGHRA and CDR2 YSYEKL. V gave up 4 bases and J gave up 3 bases; unmatched junction bases: 12. CDR3 loop: CASSPTAGQGWEETQYF. The CDR3 DNA reads TGCGCCAGCAGCCCTACCGCGGGACAGGGATGGGAAGAGACCCAGTACTTC.

The sample holds many counts of this clonotype. The chain recombines TRBV7-8 with TRBJ2-7; no firm D call. CDR1 and CDR2 from the germline V gene are SGHVS and FQNEAQ. V was shortened by 10 bases and J by 5 bases, with 24 bases between the two germline ends. The length of the CDR3 is 15 residues. The CDR3 sequence is CAIRSGSLKRDEQYF. The CDR3 coding sequence is TGTGCCATCAGATCAGGATCCCTCAAAAGGGACGAGCAGTACTTC.

The chain links TRBV2 to TRBJ2-3; TRBD1 might be the D (6 bases). V shed 2 bases and J shed 4 bases, with 13 bases lying between them. The CDR3 is 15 amino acids. Per the germline V gene, CDR1 is SNHLY and CDR2 is FYNNEI. CDR3 in amino acids: CASSETAGAPDTQYF. The DNA for the CDR3 is TGTGCCAGCAGTGAAACGGCAGGGGCGCCAGATACGCAGTATTTT.

This clonotype was detected a few times. The chain recombines TRBV5-1 with TRBJ1-1; D is perhaps TRBD1 (5 bases). Trimming pared 0 bases from V and 2 bases from J, leaving 20 bases between. The CDR3 is 18 amino acids. Germline assignment: CDR1 SGHRS and CDR2 YFSETQ. As DNA, the CDR3 is TGCGCCAGCAGCTTGGCCGGTAGAACCAGGGTGATTAACACTGAAGCTTTCTTT. This sequence encodes CASSLAGRTRVINTEAFF.

This clonotype was counted many times. The J gene is TRBJ1-5, the V gene TRBV5-1, with 8 positions matching TRBD1. Germline V gene lookup returns CDR1 SGHRS and CDR2 YFSETQ. Trimming at V came to 0 bases and at J to 5 bases, leaving 4 bases not matched to a gene. This CDR3 region has 15 residues. The CDR3 reads CASSLVAGGDQPQHF. Written as DNA, the CDR3 is TGCGCCAGCAGCTTGGTGGCAGGGGGCGATCAGCCCCAGCATTTT.

This clonotype showed up many times. The chain is built from TRBV12-3 or TRBV12-4 and TRBJ2-4; TRBD1 or TRBD2 may be the D gene (5 bases each). Deletions cut 6 bases from V and 0 bases from J, with 9 bases between. This CDR3 comprises 14 residues. The CDR3 reads CASSKGTAKNIQYF. Written as DNA, the CDR3 is TGTGCCAGCAGCAAAGGGACAGCCAAAAACATTCAGTACTTC.

The CDR3 sequence: CASSPADSFKETQYF. In nucleotides, the CDR3 is TGTGCCAGCAGCCCTGCTGACAGTTTTAAGGAGACCCAGTACTTC. The chain joins TRBV7-9 to TRBJ2-5; tentative D call: TRBD1 (5 bases). Germline V gene data show CDR1 as SEHNR and CDR2 as FQNEAQ (reference sequence). The V gene lost 5 bases and the J gene lost 5 bases, with 18 bases spanning the gap. The CDR3 length is 15 residues.

This clonotype was seen only a few times. The genes are TRBV6-1 and TRBJ1-1, with D tentatively TRBD1 (5 bases). V was cut by 7 bases and J by 1 base, with 22 bases left in between. The germline V gene has CDR1 MNHNS and CDR2 SASEGT. This CDR3 contains 17 residues. Here the CDR3 DNA reads TGTGCCAGCAAAAGAGGGGCGGGTCTGGACCAGAACACTGAAGCTTTCTTT. Residues: CASKRGAGLDQNTEAFF.

The chain links TRBV4-3 to TRBJ1-5; D is unresolved. Trimming left V 0 bases short and J 7 bases short, with 13 bases between. Germline V lookup: CDR1 LGHNA, CDR2 YSLEER. The CDR3 contains 15 residues. The CDR3 DNA reads TGCGCCAGCAGCCAAGACGTGACAACTAACCAGCCCCAGCATTTT. It translates to CASSQDVTTNQPQHF.

This chain's CDR3 is CASSMTSGTTGELFF. Here the CDR3 DNA reads TGCGCCAGCAGCATGACTAGCGGGACCACCGGGGAGCTGTTTTTT. The V gene is TRBV5-1, the J gene TRBJ2-2; 11 bases match TRBD2. V shed 4 bases and J 4 bases; nucleotides not matched to a gene: 3. This CDR3 has 15 amino acids. Looked up from germline, CDR1 is SGHRS and CDR2 is YFSETQ.

V usage is TRBV12-3 or TRBV12-4 and J usage is TRBJ2-7; 9 bases align to TRBD1. The V and J ends lost 6 bases and 5 bases, in that order; junction bases with no gene match: 5. There are 13 residues in the CDR3. The CDR3 here is CASRGQGSDEQYF. The DNA of the CDR3 is TGTGCCAGCAGGGGACAGGGTTCGGACGAGCAGTACTTC.

This clonotype was detected a few times. The chain recombines TRBV7-9 with TRBJ2-3, with a possible D match to TRBD2 (6 bases). Germline V lookup: CDR1 SEHNR, CDR2 FQNEAQ (reference sequence). The V gene lost 2 bases and the J gene lost 4 bases, with 16 bases spanning the gap. This CDR3 contains 16 residues. CDR3 nucleotides: TGTGCCAGCAGCTTATCCGGGAGATTCCCCCCAGATACGCAGTATTTT. Its protein product is CASSLSGRFPPDTQYF. The whole variable domain, filled in from reference TRBV7-9 and TRBJ2-3, reads DTGVSQNPRHKITKRGQNVTFRCDPISEHNRLYWYRQTLGQGPEFLTYFQNEAQLEKSRLLSDRFSAERPKGSFSTLEIQRTEQGDSAMYLCASSLSGRFPPDTQYFGPGTRLTVL.

This clonotype was seen more than once but under ten times. The CDR3 is CASSIDPSQETQYF. CDR3 sequence (DNA): TGTGCCAGCAGCATCGACCCGTCCCAAGAGACCCAGTACTTC. The chain links TRBV7-3 to TRBJ2-5; D unclear. This CDR3 has 14 residues. CDR1 SGHTA and CDR2 FQGTGA come from the germline V gene. V gave up 5 bases and J gave up 1 base, with 11 bases separating them.

The V call is TRBV20-1, the J call TRBJ2-1; the D gene is possibly TRBD1 (6 bases). The CDR3 totals 15 residues. From germline, CDR1 is DFQATT and CDR2 SNEGSKA (reference sequence). Trimming stripped 5 bases from V and 0 bases from J, with 14 bases between. CDR3 nucleotides: TGCAGTGCTCGCCGACAGGCGAGCTCCTACAATGAGCAGTTCTTC. Protein product: CSARRQASSYNEQFF.